The T cell receptor beta chain under discussion was sequenced for a study of cytomegalovirus exposure and HLA in healthy donors. The PCR had 60 Vbeta and 13 Jbeta primers. Repertoires were generated with immunoSEQ multiplex PCR, while TCRdb's copy carries only in-frame clones and drops some. This table has about 140,000 clones, over 80% appearing once. This clone was observed once. Sequenced input: PBMCs. The TCR comes from a female donor in good health and CMV-seronegative.

The CDR3 DNA reads as TGTGCCAGCAGCCGTGATTCGTGGGCATATGAGACCCAGTACTTC. Its translation: CASSRDSWAYETQYF. The chain recombines TRBV6-5 with TRBJ2-5; no clear D. CDR3 size: 15 residues. The germline V gene has CDR1 MNHEY and CDR2 SVGAGI. The V end was cut by 6 bases, the J end by 5 bases, with 19 bases between.